Shown below are 24 T cell receptor beta chains from a single sample sequenced in a study of regulatory T cells in long-lasting Graves disease. Time point here: persistent/refractory GD, antithyroid drugs over 5 years with positive TRAb. PBMC RNA served as the TCR library source. Combining iRepertoire HTBI primers with Arm-PCR of CDR3 regions, the authors built TCR beta libraries. TCRdb re-called the multiplex PCR reads with MiXCR, one entry per CDR3 protein. The sample holds 350,000 to 450,000 distinct CDR3 sequences, around 20% seen once. The specimen was peripheral blood mononuclear cells (PBMCs), collected when the disease was refractory, from a patient treated with antithyroid drugs. These receptors all stem from a female donor with Graves disease.

The table lists this clonotype with a few counts. This chain uses TRBV2 with TRBJ2-7, with D unclear. This CDR3 has 14 amino acids. Germline V gene data show CDR1 as SNHLY and CDR2 as FYNNEI. V gave up 4 bases and J gave up 3 bases, with 13 bases separating them. CDR3 sequence (DNA): TGTGCCAGCAGTGGAGAAGGGTACCTCTACGAGCAGTACTTC. Protein sequence: CASSGEGYLYEQYF.

This clonotype was seen repeatedly, ten times or more. V usage is TRBV12-3 or TRBV12-4 and J usage is TRBJ1-1, with D hard to call. The CDR3 is 13 residues long. Trimming took off 6 bases at V and 4 bases at J, with 12 bases between the two ends. The CDR3 reads CASSWLVGTEAFF. CDR3 nucleotide sequence: TGTGCCAGCAGCTGGTTGGTAGGCACTGAAGCTTTCTTT.

Only a few counts were recorded for this clonotype. Being one base from a much bigger clone, this may be a read error. The CDR3 DNA reads TGTGCCAGCTTCCCGACAGGGTTCTATGGCTACACCTTC. Protein product: CASFPTGFYGYTF. The rearrangement uses TRBV28 and TRBJ1-2; TRBD1 aligns across 7 bases. Unmatched junction bases numbered 7, after V lost 8 bases and J lost 4 bases. CDR3 length: 13 residues. The germline V gene has CDR1 MDHEN and CDR2 SYDVKM.

Concerning this clonotype: This may arise from a read error, as a much more abundant clone is one base away. The chain is built from TRBV28 and TRBJ2-5; 9 positions match TRBD2. The CDR3 loop spans 12 amino acids. The V segment lost 7 bases and the J segment 8 bases; nucleotides outside the gene matches: 5. From germline, CDR1 is MDHEN and CDR2 SYDVKM. CDR3 in DNA: TGTGCCAGCATGACTAGCGGTCCTACCCAGTACTTC. Its protein is CASMTSGPTQYF.

A few counts support this clonotype. The chain carries TRBV30 and TRBJ2-2; D possibly corresponds to TRBD2 (5 bases). CDR1 and CDR2 (germline): GTSNPN, SVGIG (reference sequence). The CDR3 is made up of 15 amino acids. Trimming cost V 4 bases and J 4 bases, with 16 bases left between them. The CDR3 sequence is CAWMRGFGFTGELFF. The CDR3 DNA is TGTGCCTGGATGCGAGGGTTCGGTTTCACCGGGGAGCTGTTTTTT.

The rearrangement joins TRBV6-1 to TRBJ2-7, with a possible D match to TRBD2 (6 bases). The CDR3 length is 16 residues. CDR1 and CDR2 from the germline V gene are MNHNS and SASEGT. V gave up 8 bases and J gave up 2 bases, with 22 bases separating them. As DNA, the CDR3 is TGTGCCAGCGCTGCCTCGACGGGGGTTCCCCCCTACGAGCAGTACTTC. Protein: CASAASTGVPPYEQYF.

On this clonotype itself: A read error may be the cause here, since a much bigger clone is one base away. The gene calls are TRBV7-2 and TRBJ2-5, with D maybe TRBD2 (6 bases). Trimming left V 5 bases short and J 5 bases short, with 12 bases between. Germline CDR1 is SGHTA and CDR2 is FQGNSA. The CDR3 covers 13 residues. The chain's CDR3 is CASSVPSDETQYF. The CDR3 nucleotides read TGTGCCAGCAGCGTGCCTAGCGATGAGACCCAGTACTTC.

This clonotype has at least ten counts. V is TRBV28 and J is TRBJ1-2, with a weak D call TRBD1 (5 bases). From germline, CDR1 is MDHEN and CDR2 SYDVKM. The V and J ends lost 6 bases and 4 bases respectively, with 12 bases between them. This CDR3 comprises 13 residues. CDR3 protein: CASRKGVGYGYTF. The CDR3 DNA follows: TGTGCCAGCAGAAAAGGGGTCGGCTATGGCTACACCTTC.

This sequence joins TRBV20-1 and TRBJ1-4; tentatively, D is TRBD1 (5 bases). V lost 3 bases, J lost 0 bases, and 8 bases lay in between. Germline lookup yields CDR1 DFQATT and CDR2 SNEGSKA (reference sequence). CDR3 length: 14 residues. The CDR3 loop is CSARGGATNEKLFF. CDR3 coding DNA: TGCAGTGCTAGGGGGGGAGCAACTAATGAAAAACTGTTTTTT.

A few counts support this clonotype. It may be a read error: a sequence one base away is much more abundant. The rearrangement uses TRBV2 and TRBJ1-6, with a weak D call TRBD1 (5 bases). There are 12 residues in the CDR3. Germline V CDR1 and CDR2: SNHLY, FYNNEI. CDR3: CANSRDASPLHF. In DNA form, the CDR3 reads TGTGCCAACAGTCGGGACGCTTCACCCCTCCACTTT. Drawing the rest from reference TRBV2 and TRBJ1-6, the complete variable domain is EPEVTQTPSHQVTQMGQEVILRCVPISNHLYFYWYRQILGQKVEFLVSFYNNEISEKSEIFDDQFSVERPDGSNFTLKIRSTKLEDSAMYFCANSRDASPLHFGNGTRLTVT.

In DNA form, the CDR3 reads TGTGCCAGCAGCTTACCGGGACACAACTACGAGCAGTACTTC. This encodes CASSLPGHNYEQYF. The genes are TRBV7-9 and TRBJ2-7; a weak D match, TRBD1 (6 bases). The CDR3 runs to 14 residues. V was pared by 2 bases and J by 3 bases, with 11 bases between. Germline CDR1 is SEHNR and CDR2 is FQNEAQ (reference sequence). The full variable domain, completed using reference TRBV7-9 and TRBJ2-7, is DTGVSQNPRHKITKRGQNVTFRCDPISEHNRLYWYRQTLGQGPEFLTYFQNEAQLEKSRLLSDRFSAERPKGSFSTLEIQRTEQGDSAMYLCASSLPGHNYEQYFGPGTRLTVT.

The chain joins TRBV18 to TRBJ1-2, with a tentative D call TRBD1 (5 bases). This CDR3 has 14 amino acids. Germline V gives CDR1 KGHSH, CDR2 LQKENI. The V end was cut by 4 bases, the J end by 1 base, with 10 bases between. The CDR3 sequence is CASSRLQDNYGYTF. In DNA, the CDR3 is TGTGCCAGCTCACGGTTACAGGATAACTATGGCTACACCTTC.

This clonotype was counted at least ten times. The chain recombines TRBV15 with TRBJ1-2; 8 bases line up with TRBD1. V shed 4 bases and J 6 bases; nucleotides not matched to a gene: 16. The V gene's germline CDR1 is LNHNV and CDR2 YYDKDF (reference sequence). This CDR3 has 17 amino acids. The CDR3 is CATSTFPGGTYLDGYTF. The CDR3, as DNA: TGTGCCACCAGCACTTTTCCAGGGGGCACTTATCTGGATGGCTACACCTTC.

This clonotype showed up many times. The genes are TRBV29-1 and TRBJ2-7; weak D call: TRBD2 (6 bases). Germline-derived CDR1 and CDR2 are SQVTM and ANQGSEA. CDR3 size: 14 residues. V was clipped by 8 bases and J by 3 bases, with 20 bases between them. The CDR3 reads CSRSGVTGNYEQYF. The CDR3 DNA follows: TGCAGCCGCTCGGGAGTGACGGGGAACTACGAGCAGTACTTC.

In its sample, this clonotype was seen a few times. This chain uses TRBV18 with TRBJ2-5, with a tentative D call TRBD2 (6 bases). CDR3 length equals 15 residues. Trimming shortened V by 4 bases and J by 1 base, and 13 bases separated the two germline ends. CDR1 is KGHSH, CDR2 LQKENI, per germline. The CDR3 DNA reads TGTGCCAGCTCACGCGACACGGGACTCCAAGAGACCCAGTACTTC. Its protein is CASSRDTGLQETQYF.

This clonotype was detected only a few times. As DNA, the CDR3 is TGTGCCAGCACCAGAACAGGGGTCGGCACTGAAGCTTTCTTT. Protein product: CASTRTGVGTEAFF. This chain links TRBV9 with TRBJ1-1; 7 positions agree with TRBD1. Trimming removed 6 bases from V and 4 bases from J; junction bases left unmatched: 9. The CDR3 is made up of 14 amino acids. Germline loops: CDR1 SGDLS, CDR2 YYNGEE.

In its sample, this clonotype was seen many times. The chain recombines TRBV11-2 with TRBJ1-2, with 8 nucleotides matching TRBD1. This CDR3 region has 13 residues. Germline assignment: CDR1 SGHAT and CDR2 FQNNGV. J was trimmed by 8 bases and V by 5 bases; bases with no gene match: 7. The CDR3 here is CASSTGQGAGYTF. The CDR3, as DNA: TGTGCCAGCAGCACCGGACAGGGCGCGGGCTACACCTTC.

This clonotype was seen just once. The chain links TRBV5-1 to TRBJ1-6; 7 bases match TRBD1. After removal of 5 bases from V and 7 bases from J, the junction contained 6 bases not matched to a gene. The CDR3 is 14 residues long. Germline loops: CDR1 SGHRS, CDR2 YFSETQ. CDR3 in amino acids: CASSHGQANSPLHF. CDR3 nucleotide sequence: TGCGCCAGCAGTCACGGACAGGCCAATTCACCCCTCCACTTT.

This chain links TRBV30 with TRBJ1-5; 9 bases map to TRBD1. The CDR3 has 15 residues. V lost 2 bases, J lost 2 bases, and 4 bases stayed unmatched. Germline V gives CDR1 GTSNPN, CDR2 SVGIG (reference sequence). The CDR3 here is CAWSTRDRGNQPQHF. The CDR3 DNA reads TGTGCCTGGAGTACCCGGGACAGGGGCAATCAGCCCCAGCATTTT.

At least ten counts were recorded for this clonotype. The rearrangement links TRBV12-3 or TRBV12-4 to TRBJ1-2; a possible D gene is TRBD1 (6 bases). Trimming took off 6 bases at V and 6 bases at J, with 17 bases between the two ends. The CDR3 length is 14 residues. CDR3 sequence: CASRSGRGLDGYTF. The CDR3 DNA is TGTGCCAGCAGAAGTGGCAGGGGCTTGGATGGCTACACCTTC.

This clonotype appeared a few times. The rearrangement uses TRBV30 and TRBJ2-1; D might be TRBD1 (5 bases). The CDR3 length is 13 residues. In germline, CDR1 is GTSNPN, CDR2 SVGIG (reference sequence). V lost 0 bases, J lost 4 bases, and 7 bases lay in between. The CDR3 region has the DNA TGTGCCTGGAGTGTGGGGCTGTACAATGAGCAGTTCTTC. It codes for CAWSVGLYNEQFF.

As for this clonotype: A much larger clone sits a single nucleotide away, making a read error possible. The chain joins TRBV7-2 to TRBJ2-7, with TRBD2 identical over 8 bases. This CDR3 spans 15 amino acids. The germline gives CDR1 SGHTA, CDR2 FQGNSA. J lost 4 bases, V lost 0 bases, and 5 bases had no gene match. The CDR3 DNA follows: TGTGCCAGCAGCTTAGCTCCGGGGGGGAGGTACGAGCAGTACTTC. Residues: CASSLAPGGRYEQYF. Drawing the rest from reference TRBV7-2 and TRBJ2-7, the complete variable domain is GAGVSQSPSNKVTEKGKDVELRCDPISGHTALYWYRQSLGQGLEFLIYFQGNSAPDKSGLPSDRFSAERTGGSVSTLTIQRTQQEDSAVYLCASSLAPGGRYEQYFGPGTRLTVT.

CDR3 amino acids: CASNDFRRQPQHF. CDR3 DNA sequence: TGTGCCAGCAATGACTTTCGGCGGCAGCCCCAGCATTTT. This chain uses TRBV6-1 with TRBJ1-5, with D hard to call. The CDR3 covers 13 residues. Trimming took off 7 bases at V and 7 bases at J, with 14 bases between the two ends. The V gene's germline CDR1 is MNHNS and CDR2 SASEGT.

This clonotype was counted at least ten times. The chain links TRBV12-3 or TRBV12-4 to TRBJ2-7; 9 bases are a match to TRBD1. J lost 6 bases, V lost 5 bases, and 11 bases had no gene match. The length of the CDR3 is 15 residues. CDR3 DNA sequence: TGTGCCAGCAGTCCGGGACAGGGTATTGGTAGCGAGCAGTACTTC. The encoded protein is CASSPGQGIGSEQYF.